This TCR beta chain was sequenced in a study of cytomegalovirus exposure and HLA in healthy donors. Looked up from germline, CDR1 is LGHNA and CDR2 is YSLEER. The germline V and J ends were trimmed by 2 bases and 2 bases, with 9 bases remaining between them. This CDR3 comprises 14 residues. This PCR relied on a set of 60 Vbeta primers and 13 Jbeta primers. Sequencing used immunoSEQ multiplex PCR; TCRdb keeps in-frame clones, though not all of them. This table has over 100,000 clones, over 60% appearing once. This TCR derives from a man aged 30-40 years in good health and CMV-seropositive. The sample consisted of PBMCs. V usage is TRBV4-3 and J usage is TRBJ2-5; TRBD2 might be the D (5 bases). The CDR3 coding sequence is TGCGCCAGCAGCCAAATTGGACTTCAAGAGACCCAGTACTTC. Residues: CASSQIGLQETQYF.